Listed below are T cell receptor beta chains from one sample, sequenced in a study of metastatic and nonmetastatic thyroid tumors. TCRdb reanalyzed the PCR reads via MiXCR. The sample holds some 15,000 clones, 3.7% seen once. Sequences were obtained from tumor tissue. The source is a female donor with papillary thyroid cancer or a benign thyroid nodule (not recorded which). Some clones in this sample may be carry-over from other donors' samples. CDR3s include the opening cysteine and the closing phenylalanine or tryptophan. D genes are given only for firm matches. Size is stated for part of the rows, as once, few or many counts, or as a class when the clone is expanded.

J gene,clone size,D gene,V gene,CDR3 protein,CDR3 DNA
TRBJ1-6,-,TRBD1,TRBV3-1,CASSQGTGDSPLHF,TGTGCCAGCAGCCAAGGGACAGGGGATTCACCCCTCCACTTT
TRBJ2-7,few,-,TRBV6-1,CASSEGWQGGHF,TGTGCCAGCAGTGAAGGATGGCAGGGTGGGCACTTC
TRBJ2-5,few,-,TRBV27,CATAQGYQETQYF,TGTGCCACGGCTCAGGGTTACCAAGAGACCCAGTACTTC
TRBJ2-5,-,-,TRBV2,CASKDGRCKETQYF,TGTGCCAGCAAGGACGGCAGGTGCAAGGAGACCCAGTACTTC
TRBJ1-2,many,-,TRBV6-1,CAIQLDYGYTF,TGTGCCATCCAGTTGGACTATGGCTACACCTTC
TRBJ1-1,-,-,TRBV6-1,CASSQPRWGSSGTEAFF,TGTGCCAGCAGCCAACCCAGATGGGGTTCTTCGGGCACTGAAGCTTTCTTT
TRBJ1-5,few,-,TRBV7-8,CASSLAVGAQPQHF,TGTGCCAGCAGCTTAGCGGTCGGGGCTCAGCCCCAGCATTTT
TRBJ2-1,once,-,TRBV5-6,CASSLPWVGNNEQFF,TGTGCCAGCAGCCTGCCCTGGGTAGGGAACAATGAGCAGTTCTTC
TRBJ1-2,few,-,TRBV12-3/TRBV12-4,CASSGVSDSPLGANYGYTF,TGTGCCAGCAGTGGGGTTAGTGACAGCCCCCTTGGGGCCAACTATGGCTACACCTTC
TRBJ1-6,-,TRBD1,TRBV28,CASSLAQGKNSPLHF,TGTGCCAGCAGTTTAGCACAGGGGAAGAATTCACCCCTCCACTTT
TRBJ2-3,few,TRBD2,TRBV12-3/TRBV12-4,CASSKRLAARTGTQYF,TGTGCCAGCAGTAAAAGACTAGCGGCCCGGACTGGTACGCAGTATTTT
TRBJ2-7,few,-,TRBV19,CASSIRSEGVSYEQYF,TGTGCCAGTAGTATACGGTCCGAAGGGGTCTCCTACGAGCAGTACTTC
TRBJ2-6,-,-,TRBV6-1,CASSGADSGANVLTF,TGTGCCAGCAGTGGAGCAGATAGTGGGGCCAACGTCCTGACTTTC
TRBJ1-2,medium-sized,TRBD1,TRBV7-9,CASSIDRDYGYTF,TGTGCCAGCAGCATCGACAGGGACTATGGCTACACCTTC
TRBJ1-4,-,TRBD1,TRBV19,CASSLGTGFEKLFF,TGTGCCAGTAGTCTTGGGACAGGGTTCGAAAAACTGTTTTTT
TRBJ2-7,few,-,TRBV28,CASSTIRGAYEQYF,TGTGCCAGCAGTACTATCAGGGGCGCCTACGAGCAGTACTTC
TRBJ2-3,-,TRBD1,TRBV28,CASRRTGSYTDTQYF,TGTGCCAGCAGGAGGACAGGGTCTTACACAGATACGCAGTATTTT
TRBJ2-5,-,-,TRBV7-2,CASARGRTPLETQYF,TGTGCCAGCGCGAGGGGCCGTACACCTCTGGAGACCCAGTACTTC
TRBJ2-5,many,TRBD2,TRBV9,CASSVGTSRTETQYF,TGTGCCAGCAGCGTAGGGACTAGTCGGACGGAGACCCAGTACTTC
TRBJ1-4,medium-sized,-,TRBV2,CASSYQARGSNEKLFF,TGTGCCAGCAGTTACCAGGCTAGGGGGTCTAATGAAAAACTGTTTTTT
TRBJ2-6,-,-,TRBV6-2/TRBV6-3,CASKTPDSGDSWANVLTF,TGTGCCAGCAAGACCCCGGATAGCGGAGACTCTTGGGCCAACGTCCTGACTTTC
TRBJ1-5,-,-,TRBV5-1,CASRQDSNQPQHF,TGCGCCAGCAGACAGGATAGCAATCAGCCCCAGCATTTT
TRBJ2-6,-,TRBD1,TRBV9,CASCRDRGPSGANVLTF,TGTGCCAGCTGCCGGGACAGGGGGCCCTCTGGGGCCAACGTCCTGACTTTC
TRBJ1-1,-,TRBD1,TRBV19,CASNLRQGPEAFF,TGTGCCAGTAACCTCCGACAGGGCCCTGAAGCTTTCTTT
TRBJ2-6,few,TRBD2,TRBV6-2/TRBV6-3,CASSLRMRGANFLTF,TGTGCCAGCAGTCTAAGGATGCGGGGGGCCAACTTCCTGACTTTC
TRBJ2-7,few,TRBD1,TRBV10-1,CASSESYAGTGREQYF,TGCGCCAGCAGTGAGTCTTACGCCGGGACAGGGCGCGAGCAGTACTTC
TRBJ1-2,-,-,TRBV3-1,CASRGVRGYTF,TGTGCCAGCCGAGGGGTGCGTGGCTACACCTTC
TRBJ2-1,-,TRBD2,TRBV6-5,CASSYGTSGYNEQFF,TGTGCCAGCAGTTACGGGACTAGCGGATACAATGAGCAGTTCTTC
TRBJ2-3,few,TRBD2,TRBV6-5,CASSYSRTSGRGEPDTQYF,TGTGCCAGCAGTTACTCGAGAACTAGCGGGAGAGGAGAACCAGATACGCAGTATTTT
TRBJ1-2,-,-,TRBV6-1,CASTRAGRAHGYTF,TGTGCCAGCACAAGGGCTGGCCGGGCTCATGGCTACACCTTC
TRBJ1-5,few,-,TRBV6-1,CASSEVAGANQPQHF,TGTGCCAGCAGTGAAGTGGCAGGGGCCAATCAGCCCCAGCATTTT
TRBJ2-1,-,-,TRBV5-1,CASSPQGPSYNEQFF,TGCGCCAGCAGCCCTCAGGGGCCATCCTACAATGAGCAGTTCTTC
TRBJ2-7,-,-,TRBV6-1,CASGRNYEQYF,TGTGCCAGCGGGAGAAACTACGAGCAGTACTTC
TRBJ1-3,few,-,TRBV6-1,CASRATWPSGNTIYF,TGTGCCAGCAGAGCGACGTGGCCTTCTGGAAACACCATATATTTT
TRBJ2-7,few,-,TRBV19,CASSIVARSYEQYF,TGTGCCAGTAGTATAGTGGCCCGTTCCTACGAGCAGTACTTC
TRBJ2-3,-,-,TRBV4-2,CASSSVTDTQYF,TGTGCCAGCAGCTCGGTCACAGATACGCAGTATTTT
TRBJ2-1,few,TRBD1,TRBV27,CASSLSGTGDEQFF,TGTGCCAGCAGTTTATCTGGGACAGGGGATGAGCAGTTCTTC
TRBJ2-2,-,-,TRBV24-1,CATSLYTGELFF,TGTGCCACCAGCTTGTACACCGGGGAGCTGTTTTTT
TRBJ2-7,-,-,TRBV2,CASRVMWHNPYEQYF,TGTGCCAGCAGAGTGATGTGGCACAATCCCTACGAGCAGTACTTC
TRBJ2-7,many,-,TRBV19,CASKLRYEQYF,TGTGCCAGTAAGTTGAGGTACGAGCAGTACTTC
TRBJ1-5,few,-,TRBV27,CASSFQAHSNQPQHF,TGTGCCAGCAGTTTCCAGGCTCATAGCAATCAGCCCCAGCATTTT
TRBJ2-7,-,TRBD1,TRBV6-4,CASRNQGALYEQYF,TGTGCCAGCAGGAATCAGGGGGCGTTATACGAGCAGTACTTC
TRBJ1-2,few,TRBD1,TRBV10-1,CASSSGGYGYTF,TGCGCCAGCAGCTCAGGGGGCTATGGCTACACCTTC
TRBJ2-2,few,-,TRBV5-5,CASSFVVGELFF,TGTGCCAGCAGCTTTGTGGTCGGGGAGCTGTTTTTT
TRBJ1-2,-,TRBD1,TRBV6-2/TRBV6-3,CASSLSGQGYGYTF,TGTGCCAGCAGTTTATCGGGACAGGGATATGGCTACACCTTC
TRBJ2-1,-,TRBD1,TRBV9,CASSADRGRLNEQFF,TGTGCCAGCAGCGCCGACAGGGGGCGGCTTAATGAGCAGTTCTTC
TRBJ2-7,medium-sized,-,TRBV27,CASGIAEGSYEQYF,TGTGCCAGCGGCATAGCGGAGGGCTCCTACGAGCAGTACTTC
TRBJ1-1,few,-,TRBV6-9,CASSYEVGHKNTEAFF,TGTGCCAGCAGTTACGAGGTGGGCCATAAGAACACTGAAGCTTTCTTT
TRBJ1-1,-,-,TRBV20-1,CSARDLIWVRGNTEAFF,TGCAGTGCTAGAGATCTTATTTGGGTCAGGGGGAACACTGAAGCTTTCTTT
TRBJ1-2,few,TRBD1,TRBV2,CASKTDRVEYGYTF,TGTGCCAGCAAAACCGACAGGGTTGAGTATGGCTACACCTTC
TRBJ1-1,-,TRBD1,TRBV6-9,CASKLTRTGDEAFF,TGTGCCAGCAAGTTAACGAGGACAGGGGATGAAGCTTTCTTT
TRBJ2-7,-,-,TRBV15,CATSRDRWGPYEQYF,TGTGCCACCAGCAGAGATAGGTGGGGTCCTTACGAGCAGTACTTC
TRBJ2-3,-,TRBD2,TRBV12-5,CASGPGGSGRAADTQYF,TGTGCTAGTGGCCCCGGTGGTAGCGGGAGGGCTGCAGATACGCAGTATTTT
TRBJ2-7,few,-,TRBV6-1,CASHQVSYEQYF,TGTGCCAGCCATCAGGTGTCCTACGAGCAGTACTTC
TRBJ2-1,-,-,TRBV12-3/TRBV12-4,CASRRTPKNEQFF,TGTGCCAGCCGTCGGACTCCAAAAAATGAGCAGTTCTTC